This paragraph covers one T cell receptor beta chain sequence. Its antigen is undetermined. Treatment of the sample: approximately nine-day PBMC culture with coronavirus spike peptide pools or control peptides (ViraFEST assay). The Oncomine TCR Beta short-read assay sequenced DNA from cultured CD4+ T cells. TCRdb analysed the PCR reads with MiXCR anew, one entry per CDR3 protein. The table shows more than 13,000 distinct CDR3 sequences, with approximately 21% occurring only once. The data stem from a study of vaccination and CD4 T cells after COVID-19. Germline CDR1 SGHVS, CDR2 FNYEAQ. The CDR3 contains 11 residues.

The material sequenced was cultured CD4+ T cells from blood. V and J are TRBV7-6 and TRBJ2-7, with a possible D match to TRBD2 (6 bases). The origin of this receptor is a human donor with COVID-19. This CDR3 is CVGTALGEQYF. The CDR3 coding sequence is TGTGTCGGGACTGCTCTCGGGGAGCAGTACTTC. Looking up the rest from reference TRBV7-6 and TRBJ2-7 gives the full variable domain: GAGVSQSPRYKVTKRGQDVALRCDPISGHVSLYWYRQALGQGPEFLTYFNYEAQQDKSGLPNDRFSAERPEGSISTLTIQRTEQRDSAMYRCVGTALGEQYFGPGTRLTVT.